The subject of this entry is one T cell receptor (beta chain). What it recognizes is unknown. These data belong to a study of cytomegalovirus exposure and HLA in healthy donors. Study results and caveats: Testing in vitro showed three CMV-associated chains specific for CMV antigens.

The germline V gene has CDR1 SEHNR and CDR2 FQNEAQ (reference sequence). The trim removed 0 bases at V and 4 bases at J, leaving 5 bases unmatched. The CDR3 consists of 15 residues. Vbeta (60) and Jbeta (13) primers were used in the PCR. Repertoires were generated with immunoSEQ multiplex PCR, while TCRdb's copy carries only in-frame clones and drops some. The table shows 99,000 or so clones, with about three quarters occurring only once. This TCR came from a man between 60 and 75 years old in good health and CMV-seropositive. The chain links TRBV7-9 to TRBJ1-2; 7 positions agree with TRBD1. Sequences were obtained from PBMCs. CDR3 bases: TGTGCCAGCAGCTTAGCTGACAGGGACGGCTATGGCTACACCTTC. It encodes CASSLADRDGYGYTF.